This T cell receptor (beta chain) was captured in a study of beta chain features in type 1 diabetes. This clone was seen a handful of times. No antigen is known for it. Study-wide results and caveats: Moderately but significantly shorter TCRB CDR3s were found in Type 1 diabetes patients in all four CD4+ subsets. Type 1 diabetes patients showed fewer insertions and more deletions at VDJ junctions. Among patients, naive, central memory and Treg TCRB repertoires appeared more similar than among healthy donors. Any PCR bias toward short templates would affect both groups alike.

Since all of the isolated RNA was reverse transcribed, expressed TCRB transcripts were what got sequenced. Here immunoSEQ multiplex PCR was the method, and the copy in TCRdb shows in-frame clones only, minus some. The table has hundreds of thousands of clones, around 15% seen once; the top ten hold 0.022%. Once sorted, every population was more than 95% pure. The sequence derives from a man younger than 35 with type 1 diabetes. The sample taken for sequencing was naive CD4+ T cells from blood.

The DNA for the CDR3 is TGTGCCAGCAGCTTCGGGACGGAGGGCTACGAGCAGTACTTC. Translating it yields CASSFGTEGYEQYF. V gene TRBV7-9 combines with J gene TRBJ2-7; tentatively, D is TRBD2 (6 bases). The V gene lost 3 bases and the J gene lost 3 bases, with 12 bases spanning the gap. The germline V gene encodes CDR1 SEHNR and CDR2 FQNEAQ (reference sequence). CDR3 length equals 14 residues.